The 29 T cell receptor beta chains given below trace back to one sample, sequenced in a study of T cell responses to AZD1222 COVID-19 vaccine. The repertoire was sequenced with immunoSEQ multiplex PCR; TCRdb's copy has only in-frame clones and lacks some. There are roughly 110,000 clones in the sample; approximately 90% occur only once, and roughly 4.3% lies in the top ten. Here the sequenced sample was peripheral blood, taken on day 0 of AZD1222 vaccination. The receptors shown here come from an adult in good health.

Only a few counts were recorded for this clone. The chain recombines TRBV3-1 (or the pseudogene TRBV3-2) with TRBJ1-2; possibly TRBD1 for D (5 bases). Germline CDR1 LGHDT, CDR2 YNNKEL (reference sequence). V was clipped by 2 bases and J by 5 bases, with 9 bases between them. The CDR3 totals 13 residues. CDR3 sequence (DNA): TGTGCCAGCAGCCAATTACGGGGGTATGGCTACACCTTC. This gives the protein CASSQLRGYGYTF.

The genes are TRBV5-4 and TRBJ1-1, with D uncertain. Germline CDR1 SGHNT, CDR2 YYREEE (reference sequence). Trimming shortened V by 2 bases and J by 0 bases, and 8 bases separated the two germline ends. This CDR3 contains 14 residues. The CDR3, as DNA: TGTGCCAGCAGCTTTGATCGCATGAACACTGAAGCTTTCTTT. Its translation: CASSFDRMNTEAFF.

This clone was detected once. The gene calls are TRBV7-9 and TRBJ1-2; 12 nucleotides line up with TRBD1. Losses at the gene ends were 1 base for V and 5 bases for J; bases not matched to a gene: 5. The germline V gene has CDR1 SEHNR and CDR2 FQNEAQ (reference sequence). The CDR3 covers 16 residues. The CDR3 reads CASSLGGQGARYGYTF. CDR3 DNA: TGTGCCAGCAGCTTAGGGGGACAGGGGGCACGGTATGGCTACACCTTC.

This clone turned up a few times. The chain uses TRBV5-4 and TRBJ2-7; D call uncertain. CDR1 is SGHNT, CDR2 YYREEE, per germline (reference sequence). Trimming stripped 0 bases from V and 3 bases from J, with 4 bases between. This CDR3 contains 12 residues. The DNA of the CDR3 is TGTGCCAGCAGCTTGGACGGCTACGAGCAGTACTTC. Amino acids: CASSLDGYEQYF.

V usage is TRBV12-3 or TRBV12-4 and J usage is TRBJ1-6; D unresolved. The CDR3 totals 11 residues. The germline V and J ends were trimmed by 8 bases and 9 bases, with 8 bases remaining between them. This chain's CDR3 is CASRGGSPLHF. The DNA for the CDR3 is TGTGCCAGCCGTGGTGGTTCACCCCTCCACTTT.

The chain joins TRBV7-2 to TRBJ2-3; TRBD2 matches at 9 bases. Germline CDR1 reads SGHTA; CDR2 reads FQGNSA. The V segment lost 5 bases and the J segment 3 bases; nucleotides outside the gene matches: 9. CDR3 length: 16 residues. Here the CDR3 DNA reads TGTGCCAGCAGCCTCCAGGCGGGGGGGGTGACAGATACGCAGTATTTT. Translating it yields CASSLQAGGVTDTQYF. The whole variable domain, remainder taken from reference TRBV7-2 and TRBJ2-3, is GAGVSQSPSNKVTEKGKDVELRCDPISGHTALYWYRQSLGQGLEFLIYFQGNSAPDKSGLPSDRFSAERTGGSVSTLTIQRTQQEDSAVYLCASSLQAGGVTDTQYFGPGTRLTVL.

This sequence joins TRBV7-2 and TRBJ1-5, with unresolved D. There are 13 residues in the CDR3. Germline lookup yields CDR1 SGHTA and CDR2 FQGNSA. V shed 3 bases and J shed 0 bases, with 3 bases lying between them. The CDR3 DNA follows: TGTGCCAGCAGCTTGACTAGCAATCAGCCCCAGCATTTT. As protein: CASSLTSNQPQHF.

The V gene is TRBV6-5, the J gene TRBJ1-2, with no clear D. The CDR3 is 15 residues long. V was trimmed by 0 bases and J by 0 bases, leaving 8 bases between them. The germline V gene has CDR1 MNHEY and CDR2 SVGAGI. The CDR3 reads CASSYSRSPNYGYTF. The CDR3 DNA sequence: TGTGCCAGCAGTTACTCACGCAGCCCTAACTATGGCTACACCTTC.

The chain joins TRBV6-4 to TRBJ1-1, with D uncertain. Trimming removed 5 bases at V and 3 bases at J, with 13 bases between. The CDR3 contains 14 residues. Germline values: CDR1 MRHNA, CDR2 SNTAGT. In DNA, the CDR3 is TGTGCCAGCAGTCCTACTTCAGAGCACACTGAAGCTTTCTTT. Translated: CASSPTSEHTEAFF.

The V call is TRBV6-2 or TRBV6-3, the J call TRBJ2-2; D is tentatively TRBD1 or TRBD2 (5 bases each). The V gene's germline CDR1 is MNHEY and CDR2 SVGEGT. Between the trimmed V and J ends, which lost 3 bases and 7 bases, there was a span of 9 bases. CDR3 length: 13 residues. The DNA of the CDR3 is TGTGCCAGCAGTTATCTGAGGGGCGGGGAGCTGTTTTTT. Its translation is CASSYLRGGELFF.

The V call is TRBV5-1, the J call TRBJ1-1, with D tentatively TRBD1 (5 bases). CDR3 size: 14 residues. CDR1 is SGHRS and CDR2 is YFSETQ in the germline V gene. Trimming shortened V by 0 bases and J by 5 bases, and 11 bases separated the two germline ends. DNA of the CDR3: TGCGCCAGCAGCTTGGCTCTGGGGGGGACTGAAGCTTTCTTT. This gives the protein CASSLALGGTEAFF.

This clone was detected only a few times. CDR3 region: CASSLVEGQGRGYTF. The DNA of the CDR3 is TGTGCCAGCAGCTTGGTGGAAGGACAGGGGAGAGGCTACACCTTC. J is TRBJ1-2 and V is TRBV5-4; 9 bases align to TRBD1. The J segment lost 8 bases and the V segment lost 0 bases, leaving 8 bases of the junction unmatched. Germline loops: CDR1 SGHNT, CDR2 YYREEE (reference sequence). This CDR3 spans 15 amino acids.

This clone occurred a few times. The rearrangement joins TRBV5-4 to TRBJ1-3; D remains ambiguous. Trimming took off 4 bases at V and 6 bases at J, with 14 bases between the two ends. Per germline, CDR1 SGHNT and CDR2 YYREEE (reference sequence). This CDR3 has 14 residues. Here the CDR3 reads CASSPQNQENTIYF. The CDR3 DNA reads TGTGCCAGCAGCCCACAAAACCAAGAAAACACCATATATTTT.

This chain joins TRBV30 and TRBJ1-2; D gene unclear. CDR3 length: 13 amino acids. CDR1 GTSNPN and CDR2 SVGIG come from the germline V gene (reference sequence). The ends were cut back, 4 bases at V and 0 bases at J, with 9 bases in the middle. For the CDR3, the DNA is TGTGCCTGGAATGTCGAATCTAACTATGGCTACACCTTC. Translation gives CAWNVESNYGYTF.

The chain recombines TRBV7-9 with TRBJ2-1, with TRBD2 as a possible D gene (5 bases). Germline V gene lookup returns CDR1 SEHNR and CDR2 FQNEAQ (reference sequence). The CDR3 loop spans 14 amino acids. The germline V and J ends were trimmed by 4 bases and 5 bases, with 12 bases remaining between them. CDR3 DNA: TGTGCCAGCAGCTCCCCGGGAACCCACAATGAGCAGTTCTTC. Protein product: CASSSPGTHNEQFF. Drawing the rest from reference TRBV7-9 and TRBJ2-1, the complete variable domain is DTGVSQNPRHKITKRGQNVTFRCDPISEHNRLYWYRQTLGQGPEFLTYFQNEAQLEKSRLLSDRFSAERPKGSFSTLEIQRTEQGDSAMYLCASSSPGTHNEQFFGPGTRLTVL.

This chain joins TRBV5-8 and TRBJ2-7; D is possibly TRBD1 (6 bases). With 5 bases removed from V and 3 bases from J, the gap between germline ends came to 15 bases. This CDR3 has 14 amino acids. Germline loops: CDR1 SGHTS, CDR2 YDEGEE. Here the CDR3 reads CASRSQGQFYEQYF. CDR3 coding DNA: TGTGCCAGCAGGTCCCAAGGACAGTTCTACGAGCAGTACTTC.

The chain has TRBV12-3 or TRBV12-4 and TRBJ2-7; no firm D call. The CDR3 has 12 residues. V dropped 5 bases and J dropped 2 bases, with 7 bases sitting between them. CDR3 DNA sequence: TGTGCCAGCAGTCCCGGAACCTACGAGCAGTACTTC. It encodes CASSPGTYEQYF.

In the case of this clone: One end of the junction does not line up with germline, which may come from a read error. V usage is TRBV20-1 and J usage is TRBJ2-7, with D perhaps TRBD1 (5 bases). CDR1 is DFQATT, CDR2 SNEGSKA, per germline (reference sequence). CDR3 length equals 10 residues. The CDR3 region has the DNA TGCAGTGCTATGGCAGGGCTACGGTCCTTC. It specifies CSAMAGLRSF.

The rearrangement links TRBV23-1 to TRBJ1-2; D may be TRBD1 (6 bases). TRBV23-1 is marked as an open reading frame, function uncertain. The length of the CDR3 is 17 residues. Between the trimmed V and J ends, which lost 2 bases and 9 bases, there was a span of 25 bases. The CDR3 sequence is CASSQTGVRGRGRSYTF. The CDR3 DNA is TGCGCCAGCAGTCAAACGGGTGTCAGGGGACGGGGAAGGAGCTACACCTTC.

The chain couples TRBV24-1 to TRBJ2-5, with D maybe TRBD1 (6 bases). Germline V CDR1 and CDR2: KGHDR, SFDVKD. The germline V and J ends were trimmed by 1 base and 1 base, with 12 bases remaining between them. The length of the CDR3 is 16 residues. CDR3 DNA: TGTGCCACCAGTGATTTCGGTGTGGACAGCCAAGAGACCCAGTACTTC. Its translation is CATSDFGVDSQETQYF.

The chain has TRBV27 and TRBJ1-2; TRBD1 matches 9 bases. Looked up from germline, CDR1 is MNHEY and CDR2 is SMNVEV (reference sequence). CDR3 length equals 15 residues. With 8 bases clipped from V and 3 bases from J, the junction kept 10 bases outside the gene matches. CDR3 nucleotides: TGTGCCAGCGGCAGACAGGGGGGTGCCTACTATGGCTACACCTTC. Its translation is CASGRQGGAYYGYTF.

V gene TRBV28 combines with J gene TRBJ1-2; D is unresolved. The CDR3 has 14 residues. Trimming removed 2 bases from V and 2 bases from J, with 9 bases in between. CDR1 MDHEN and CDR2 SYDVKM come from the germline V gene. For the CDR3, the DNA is TGTGCCAGCAGTTTAATCACCTTAAACTATGGCTACACCTTC. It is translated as CASSLITLNYGYTF.

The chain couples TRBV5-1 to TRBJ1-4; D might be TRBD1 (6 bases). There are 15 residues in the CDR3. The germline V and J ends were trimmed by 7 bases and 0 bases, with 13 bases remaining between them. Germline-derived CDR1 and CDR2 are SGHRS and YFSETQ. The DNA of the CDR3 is TGCGCCAGCCGCCGTAAGGGGGCAACTAATGAAAAACTGTTTTTT. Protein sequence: CASRRKGATNEKLFF.

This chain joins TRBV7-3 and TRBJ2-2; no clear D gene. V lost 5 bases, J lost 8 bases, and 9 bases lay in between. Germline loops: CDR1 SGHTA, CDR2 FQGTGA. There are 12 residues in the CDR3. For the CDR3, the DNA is TGTGCCAGCAGCCACTCTAGGGGGGAGCTGTTTTTT. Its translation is CASSHSRGELFF. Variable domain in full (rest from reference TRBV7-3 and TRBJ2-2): GAGVSQTPSNKVTEKGKYVELRCDPISGHTALYWYRQSLGQGPEFLIYFQGTGAADDSGLPNDRFFAVRPEGSVSTLKIQRTERGDSAVYLCASSHSRGELFFGEGSRLTVL.

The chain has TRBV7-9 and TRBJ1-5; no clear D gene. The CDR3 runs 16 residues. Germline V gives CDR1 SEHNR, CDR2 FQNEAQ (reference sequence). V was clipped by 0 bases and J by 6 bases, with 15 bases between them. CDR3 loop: CASSLAFDTEGQPQHF. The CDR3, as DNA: TGTGCCAGCAGCTTAGCGTTTGACACAGAAGGTCAGCCCCAGCATTTT.

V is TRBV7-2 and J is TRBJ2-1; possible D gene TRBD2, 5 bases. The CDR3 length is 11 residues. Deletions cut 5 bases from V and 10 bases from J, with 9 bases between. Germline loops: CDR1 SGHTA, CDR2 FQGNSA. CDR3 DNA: TGTGCCAGCAGCCCGGAGGCCGAGCAGTTCTTC. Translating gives CASSPEAEQFF.

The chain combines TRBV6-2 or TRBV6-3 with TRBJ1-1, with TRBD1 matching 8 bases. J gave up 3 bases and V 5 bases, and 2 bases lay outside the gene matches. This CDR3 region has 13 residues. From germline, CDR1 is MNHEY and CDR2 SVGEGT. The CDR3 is CASSGQGYTEAFF. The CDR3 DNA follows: TGTGCCAGCAGTGGACAGGGTTACACTGAAGCTTTCTTT.

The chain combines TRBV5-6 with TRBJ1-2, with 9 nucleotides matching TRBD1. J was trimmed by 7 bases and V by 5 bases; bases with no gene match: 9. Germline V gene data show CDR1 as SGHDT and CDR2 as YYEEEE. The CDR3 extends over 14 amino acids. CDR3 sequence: CASSTHRGQVGYTF. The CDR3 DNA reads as TGTGCCAGCAGTACTCACAGGGGGCAGGTTGGCTACACCTTC.

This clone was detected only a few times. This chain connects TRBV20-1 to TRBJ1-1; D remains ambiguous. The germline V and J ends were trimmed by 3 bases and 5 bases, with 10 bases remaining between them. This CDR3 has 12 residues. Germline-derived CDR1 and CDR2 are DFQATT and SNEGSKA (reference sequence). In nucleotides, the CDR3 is TGCAGTGCTAGTTCGGGTTTAACTGAAGCTTTCTTT. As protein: CSASSGLTEAFF.